This T cell receptor beta chain was observed in a study of regulatory T cells in long-lasting Graves disease. Arm-PCR of CDR3 regions with iRepertoire HTBI primers generated TCR beta libraries. From the multiplex PCR reads, TCRdb called clonotypes with MiXCR, one entry per CDR3 protein. The data contain around 450,000 distinct CDR3 sequences, around a fifth of them singletons. J lost 7 bases, V lost 5 bases, and 7 bases had no gene match. CDR3 length equals 14 residues. This clonotype was seen more than once but under ten times. Just one base apart from a much larger clone, this may be a read error. Time point denoted: persistent/refractory GD, antithyroid drugs over 5 years with positive TRAb. Generation of the TCR library employed RNA extracted from PBMCs.

This chain joins TRBV12-3 or TRBV12-4 and TRBJ1-4; 7 bases align to TRBD1. This TCR derives from a female donor with Graves disease. The material sequenced was peripheral blood mononuclear cells (PBMCs), taken when the disease was refractory, from a patient treated with antithyroid drugs. The CDR3 region has the DNA TGTGCCAGCAGTATGACAGGGAAAACTGAAAAACTGTTTTTT. The encoded protein is CASSMTGKTEKLFF.